These 3 T cell receptor beta chains came from one sample sequenced in a study of T cell responses to AZD1222 COVID-19 vaccine. The data were produced by immunoSEQ multiplex PCR, yet TCRdb's version contains in-frame clones alone and is incomplete. The sample consists of roughly 100,000 clones, about 89% of them appearing once. The source material was peripheral blood, sampled on day 0 of AZD1222 vaccination. The receptors here all came from an adult in good health.

J is TRBJ2-7 and V is TRBV11-2; 11 bases line up with TRBD2. Germline-derived CDR1 and CDR2 are SGHAT and FQNNGV. The CDR3 consists of 14 residues. V shed 5 bases and J 2 bases; nucleotides not matched to a gene: 2. The CDR3 DNA reads as TGTGCCAGCAGCCCGACTAGCGGGACCTACGAGCAGTACTTC. The encoded protein is CASSPTSGTYEQYF.

The CDR3 DNA is TGTGCCAGCAGTACCGACAGCCCCAATCAGCCCCAGCATTTT. Translation gives CASSTDSPNQPQHF. The chain couples TRBV2 to TRBJ1-5, with a tentative D call TRBD1 (5 bases). V lost 5 bases, J lost 3 bases, and 11 bases lay in between. The CDR3 covers 14 residues. CDR1 and CDR2 from the germline V gene are SNHLY and FYNNEI.

This chain connects TRBV16 to TRBJ1-1; 8 nucleotides agree with TRBD1. Germline V gene sequence: CDR1 KGHSY, CDR2 FQNENV. The V and J ends lost 2 bases and 2 bases, in that order; junction bases with no gene match: 7. There are 16 residues in the CDR3. As DNA, the CDR3 is TGTGCCAGCAGCCAACCGGACAGGGACTTAAACACTGAAGCTTTCTTT. Translation gives CASSQPDRDLNTEAFF.